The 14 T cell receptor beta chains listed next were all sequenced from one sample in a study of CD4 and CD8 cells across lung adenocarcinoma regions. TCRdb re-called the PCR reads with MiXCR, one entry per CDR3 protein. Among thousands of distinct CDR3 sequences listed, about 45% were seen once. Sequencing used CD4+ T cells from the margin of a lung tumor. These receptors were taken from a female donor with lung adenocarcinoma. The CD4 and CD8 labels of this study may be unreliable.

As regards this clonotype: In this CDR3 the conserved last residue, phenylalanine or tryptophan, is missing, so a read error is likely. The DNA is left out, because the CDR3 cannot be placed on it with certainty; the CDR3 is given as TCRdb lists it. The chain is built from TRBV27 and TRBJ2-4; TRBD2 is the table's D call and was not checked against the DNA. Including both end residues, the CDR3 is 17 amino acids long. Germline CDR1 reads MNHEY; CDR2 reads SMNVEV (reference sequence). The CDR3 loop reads CASRSGPALGTALGTAA.

The CDR3 loop is CASSVNGITDTQYF. The CDR3 region has the DNA TGTGCCAGCAGCGTGAACGGGATCACAGATACGCAGTATTTT. This chain joins TRBV9 and TRBJ2-3, with a possible D match to TRBD2 (5 bases). V lost 2 bases and J lost 2, with 9 bases in between. Germline V lookup: CDR1 SGDLS, CDR2 YYNGEE. The CDR3 consists of 14 residues.

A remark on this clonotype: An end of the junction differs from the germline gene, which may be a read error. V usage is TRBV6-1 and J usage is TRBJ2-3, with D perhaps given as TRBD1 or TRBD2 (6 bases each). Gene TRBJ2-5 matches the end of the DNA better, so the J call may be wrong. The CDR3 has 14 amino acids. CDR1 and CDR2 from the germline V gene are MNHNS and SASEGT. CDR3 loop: CASRGGRVQDTQYF. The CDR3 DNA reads TGTGCCAGCAGGGGGGGCCGTGTCCAAGATACCCAGTACTTC.

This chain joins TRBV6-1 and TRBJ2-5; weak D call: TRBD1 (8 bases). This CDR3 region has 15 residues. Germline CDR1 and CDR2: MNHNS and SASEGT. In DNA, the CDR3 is TGTGGCAGGGGGCCGGGGGGCCGGGGCACAGAGACCCAGTACTTC. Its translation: CGRGPGGRGTETQYF.

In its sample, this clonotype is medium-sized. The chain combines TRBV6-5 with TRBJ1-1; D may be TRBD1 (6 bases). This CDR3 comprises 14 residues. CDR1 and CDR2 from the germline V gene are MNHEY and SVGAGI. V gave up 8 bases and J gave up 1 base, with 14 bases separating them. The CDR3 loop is CASVDYRANTEAFF. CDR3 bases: TGTGCCAGCGTTGATTACAGGGCGAACACTGAAGCTTTCTTT.

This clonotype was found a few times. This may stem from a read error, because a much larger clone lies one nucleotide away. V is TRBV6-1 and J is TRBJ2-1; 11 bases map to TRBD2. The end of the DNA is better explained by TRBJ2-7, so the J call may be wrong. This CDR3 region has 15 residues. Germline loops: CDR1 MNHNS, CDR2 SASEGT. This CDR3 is CASDPIAGGPHEQYF. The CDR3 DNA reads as TGTGCCAGCGACCCCATAGCGGGAGGGCCCCATGAGCAGTACTTC.

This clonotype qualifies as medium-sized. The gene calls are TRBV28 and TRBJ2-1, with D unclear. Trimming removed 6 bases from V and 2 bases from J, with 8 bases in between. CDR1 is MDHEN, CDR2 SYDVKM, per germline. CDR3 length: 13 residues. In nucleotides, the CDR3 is TGTGCCAGCAGGACACGTACCTACAATGAGCAGTTCTTC. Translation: CASRTRTYNEQFF. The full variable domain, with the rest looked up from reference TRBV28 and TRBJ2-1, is DVKVTQSSRYLVKRTGEKVFLECVQDMDHENMFWYRQDPGLGLRLIYFSYDVKMKEKGDIPEGYSVSREKKERFSLILESASTNQTSMYLCASRTRTYNEQFFGPGTRLTVL.

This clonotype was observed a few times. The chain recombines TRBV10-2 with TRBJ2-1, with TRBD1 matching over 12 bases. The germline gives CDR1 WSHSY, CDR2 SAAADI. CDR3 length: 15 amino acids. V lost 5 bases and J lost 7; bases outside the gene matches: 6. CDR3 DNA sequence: TGCGCCAGCAGTCCCGGGACAGGGGGCAAAAATGAGCAGTTCTTC. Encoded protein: CASSPGTGGKNEQFF.

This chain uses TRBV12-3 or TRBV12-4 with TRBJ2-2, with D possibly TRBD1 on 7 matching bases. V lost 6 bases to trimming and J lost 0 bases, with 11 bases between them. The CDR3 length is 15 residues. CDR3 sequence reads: CASRGGTANTGELFF. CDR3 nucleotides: TGTGCCAGCAGAGGAGGGACAGCGAACACCGGGGAGCTGTTTTTT.

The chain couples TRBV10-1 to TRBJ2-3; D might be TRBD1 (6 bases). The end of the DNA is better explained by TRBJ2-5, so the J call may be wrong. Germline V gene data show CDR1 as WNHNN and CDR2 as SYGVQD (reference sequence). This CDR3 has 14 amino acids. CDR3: CASSESQGSETQYF. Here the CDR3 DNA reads TGCGCCAGCAGTGAGTCCCAGGGGTCGGAGACCCAGTACTTC.

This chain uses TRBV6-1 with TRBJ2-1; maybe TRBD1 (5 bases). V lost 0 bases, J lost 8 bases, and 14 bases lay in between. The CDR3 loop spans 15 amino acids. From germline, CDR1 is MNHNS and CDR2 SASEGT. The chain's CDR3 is CASSEALGAGYEQFF. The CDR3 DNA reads TGTGCCAGCAGTGAAGCGCTAGGGGCTGGATATGAGCAGTTCTTC.

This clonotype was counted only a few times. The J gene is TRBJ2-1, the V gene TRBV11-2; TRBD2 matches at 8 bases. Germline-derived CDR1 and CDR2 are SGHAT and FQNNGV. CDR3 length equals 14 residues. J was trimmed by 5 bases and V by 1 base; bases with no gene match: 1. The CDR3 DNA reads TGTGCCAGCAGCTTAGCGGGAGGGGACAATGAGCAGTTCTTC. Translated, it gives CASSLAGGDNEQFF.

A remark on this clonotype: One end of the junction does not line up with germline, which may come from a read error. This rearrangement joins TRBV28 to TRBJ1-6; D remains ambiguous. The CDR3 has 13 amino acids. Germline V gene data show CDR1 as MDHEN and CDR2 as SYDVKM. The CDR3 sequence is CVSSPRYNSPLHF. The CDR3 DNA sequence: TGTGTCAGCAGTCCTCGCTATAATTCACCCCTCCACTTT.

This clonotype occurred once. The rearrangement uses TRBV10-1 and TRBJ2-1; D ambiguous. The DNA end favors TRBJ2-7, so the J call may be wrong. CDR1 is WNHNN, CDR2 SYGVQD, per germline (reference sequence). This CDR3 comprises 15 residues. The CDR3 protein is CASSSTRPSSYEQYF. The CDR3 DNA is TGCGCCAGCAGTTCTACAAGGCCTAGCTCCTACGAGCAGTACTTC.